This TCR beta chain emerged from a study of vaccination and CD4 T cells after COVID-19. As for the study in general: Investigators drew the post-COVID samples a median roughly 98 days after diagnosis, with a range of 35 to 161.

The ends were cut back, 2 bases at V and 2 bases at J, with 9 bases in the middle. The CDR3 loop spans 14 amino acids. CDR1 is SGDLS and CDR2 is YYNGEE in the germline V gene. The study sequenced cultured CD4+ T cell DNA using the Oncomine TCR Beta short-read assay. MiXCR, applied by TCRdb to the PCR reads, yields one record per CDR3 protein. The table includes 9,500 to 14,000 distinct CDR3 sequences, about 42% detected once. Treatment reported: roughly 11-day PBMC culture with coronavirus spike peptide pools or control peptides (ViraFEST assay). Regarding this clonotype: Its specificity is unknown.

The source of this sequence is a human donor who had recovered from COVID-19. The sequenced sample consisted of CD4+ T cells from blood, cultured in vitro. V gene TRBV9 combines with J gene TRBJ2-3; D possibly uses TRBD1 or TRBD2 (5 bases each). CDR3 DNA sequence: TGTGCCAGCAGCGTCTCCGGGACCACAGATACGCAGTATTTT. The encoded protein is CASSVSGTTDTQYF.